The 18 T cell receptor beta chains given below trace back to one sample, sequenced in a study of T cell repertoires in cytomegalovirus infection. The antigens of these receptors remain unknown. TCRdb fed the reads into MiXCR, producing one record per CDR3 protein. The profile shows 650,000 to 900,000 distinct CDR3 sequences, roughly 33% of them singletons. The sample here was cultured CD8+ T cells from PBMCs, taken from culture after CMV antigen stimulation. These receptors came from a human donor in good health (CMV status not recorded). Some clones in this sample may be carry-over from other donors' samples.

The chain employs TRBV5-1 and TRBJ1-2; D remains ambiguous. This CDR3 region has 12 residues. Deletions cut 6 bases from V and 10 bases from J, with 16 bases between. Looked up from germline, CDR1 is SGHRS and CDR2 is YFSETQ. The DNA for the CDR3 is TGCGCCAGCACCGATGGGGTGGCGGACTACACCTTC. As protein: CASTDGVADYTF.

The rearrangement uses TRBV6-1 and TRBJ1-5; D might be TRBD1 (5 bases). Germline V gene data show CDR1 as MNHNS and CDR2 as SASEGT. This CDR3 has 12 residues. The germline V and J ends were trimmed by 8 bases and 7 bases, with 12 bases remaining between them. DNA of the CDR3: TGTGCCAGCCGGGACGGATTCCAGCCCCAGCATTTT. Its protein is CASRDGFQPQHF.

CDR3 region: CASSPTGGSLFGNTIYF. The CDR3 DNA sequence: TGTGCCAGCAGCCCCACAGGGGGGTCCCTTTTTGGAAACACCATATATTTT. This chain uses TRBV14 with TRBJ1-3; TRBD1 matches 8 bases. The V gene's germline CDR1 is SGHDN and CDR2 FVKESK. V lost 4 bases to trimming and J lost 3 bases; unmatched junction nucleotides: 11. CDR3 length: 17 residues.

The rearrangement links TRBV6-1 to TRBJ1-1; D gene ambiguous. The ends were cut back, 0 bases at V and 0 bases at J, with 8 bases in the middle. Germline V lookup: CDR1 MNHNS, CDR2 SASEGT. The CDR3 spans 15 residues. The CDR3 region is CASSEAPGMNTEAFF. In nucleotides, the CDR3 is TGTGCCAGCAGTGAAGCGCCAGGAATGAACACTGAAGCTTTCTTT.

The chain joins TRBV6-2 or TRBV6-3 to TRBJ2-1, with D perhaps TRBD1 or TRBD2 (7 bases each). CDR1 MNHEY and CDR2 SVGEGT come from the germline V gene. This CDR3 is 16 amino acids long. V gave up 5 bases and J gave up 2 bases, with 16 bases separating them. CDR3 sequence (DNA): TGTGCCAGCAGTAACAGGGGAGGGACCGCCTACAATGAGCAGTTCTTC. This translates into CASSNRGGTAYNEQFF.

Ten or more counts support this clonotype. The V and J genes are TRBV7-9 and TRBJ1-1; 10 nucleotides align to TRBD1. The germline V gene has CDR1 SEHNR and CDR2 FQNEAQ (reference sequence). V trimming: 5 bases; J trimming: 4 bases; junction bases outside the gene matches: 4. There are 14 residues in the CDR3. In DNA, the CDR3 is TGTGCCAGCAGCGTCCGGGACAGGGGCACTGAAGCTTTCTTT. Protein product: CASSVRDRGTEAFF.

This clonotype was seen a few times. The rearrangement links TRBV12-3 or TRBV12-4 to TRBJ2-3; 8 nucleotides line up with TRBD2. The CDR3 consists of 15 residues. V shed 7 bases, J shed 3 bases, and the junction held 9 bases outside the gene matches. This chain's CDR3 is CASTLGTSGTDTQYF. The CDR3 region has the DNA TGTGCCAGCACCTTGGGAACTAGCGGAACAGATACGCAGTATTTT.

This clonotype was seen only a few times. The chain joins TRBV6-2 or TRBV6-3 to TRBJ1-4, with D maybe TRBD1 (5 bases). Trimming pared 2 bases from V and 4 bases from J, leaving 23 bases between. CDR1 MNHEY and CDR2 SVGEGT come from the germline V gene. The length of the CDR3 is 19 residues. Written as DNA, the CDR3 is TGTGCCAGCAGTTACCCTCATAACGAAGAAGGGGTGATTAATGAAAAACTGTTTTTT. This codes for CASSYPHNEEGVINEKLFF.

The chain links TRBV12-3 or TRBV12-4 to TRBJ2-5, with 10 bases fitting TRBD1. J gave up 3 bases and V 4 bases, and 8 bases lay outside the gene matches. The CDR3 is made up of 16 amino acids. The CDR3 sequence is CASSYRDRGLEETQYF. For the CDR3, the DNA is TGTGCCAGCAGTTACCGGGACAGGGGATTAGAAGAGACCCAGTACTTC.

This clonotype has at least ten counts. The chain recombines TRBV6-2 or TRBV6-3 with TRBJ1-2; possibly TRBD1 for D (6 bases). Germline loops: CDR1 MNHEY, CDR2 SVGEGT. Trimming took off 5 bases at V and 0 bases at J, with 16 bases between the two ends. This CDR3 is 16 amino acids long. The CDR3 DNA reads as TGTGCCAGCAGTAGCCCCAGGGACACCTCTAACTATGGCTACACCTTC. Protein product: CASSSPRDTSNYGYTF.

This clonotype was detected many times. The genes are TRBV7-6 and TRBJ2-3; D unclear. The V gene lost 3 bases and the J gene lost 6 bases, with 16 bases spanning the gap. The CDR3 is made up of 15 amino acids. Germline CDR1 SGHVS, CDR2 FNYEAQ. The CDR3 loop is CASSFSPGVRDTQYF. The CDR3, as DNA: TGTGCCAGCAGCTTTTCACCAGGAGTGAGGGATACGCAGTATTTT.

The genes are TRBV14 and TRBJ1-6; no clear D gene. The germline V gene has CDR1 SGHDN and CDR2 FVKESK. The CDR3 has 12 amino acids. Trimming pared 0 bases from V and 7 bases from J, leaving 1 base between. Here the CDR3 reads CASSQENSPLHF. The CDR3 nucleotides are TGTGCCAGCAGCCAAGAGAATTCACCCCTCCACTTT.

This clonotype has a handful of counts. The chain employs TRBV5-5 and TRBJ2-3; 7 nucleotides match TRBD1. Germline V gene lookup returns CDR1 SGHKS and CDR2 YYEKEE (reference sequence). This CDR3 comprises 17 residues. Trimming cost V 0 bases and J 2 bases; bases outside gene matches: 9. In DNA, the CDR3 is TGTGCCAGCAGCTTGGCCCCAGGGACAGTCGACACAGATACGCAGTATTTT. Translated, it gives CASSLAPGTVDTDTQYF.

In the case of this clonotype: This may arise from a read error, as a much more abundant clone is one base away. The V call is TRBV7-2, the J call TRBJ1-3; D unresolved. The V end lost 3 bases, the J end lost 5 bases, and 11 bases lay between the germline ends. CDR3 length: 14 amino acids. Per germline, CDR1 SGHTA and CDR2 FQGNSA. This chain's CDR3 is CASSLPRLRNTIYF. CDR3 sequence (DNA): TGTGCCAGCAGCTTGCCGAGACTCCGAAACACCATATATTTT.

This clonotype has a handful of counts. CDR3 residues: CASSLTPGGRETQYF. The CDR3 DNA is TGTGCCAGCAGCTTAACGCCAGGGGGCCGCGAGACCCAGTACTTC. V and J are TRBV7-3 and TRBJ2-5; TRBD1 matches at 8 bases. The germline V gene has CDR1 SGHTA and CDR2 FQGTGA. J gave up 5 bases and V 0 bases, and 5 bases lay outside the gene matches. The CDR3 has 15 residues. Based on the CDR3 plus reference TRBV7-3 and TRBJ2-5, the full variable domain is GAGVSQTPSNKVTEKGKYVELRCDPISGHTALYWYRQSLGQGPEFLIYFQGTGAADDSGLPNDRFFAVRPEGSVSTLKIQRTERGDSAVYLCASSLTPGGRETQYFGPGTRLLVL.

CDR3 bases: TGTGCCAGCAGTGAGGATGGGACAGGCTTAAATCAGCCCCAGCATTTT. Protein product: CASSEDGTGLNQPQHF. The chain employs TRBV6-4 and TRBJ1-5, with 8 bases that match TRBD1. With V trimmed by 3 bases and J by 4 bases, 8 bases remained unmatched. CDR1 MRHNA and CDR2 SNTAGT come from the germline V gene. The CDR3 is 16 amino acids.

This chain uses TRBV25-1 with TRBJ2-5; 9 bases line up with TRBD1. V shed 4 bases and J 2 bases; nucleotides not matched to a gene: 2. The CDR3 is made up of 14 amino acids. Germline lookup yields CDR1 MGHDK and CDR2 SYGVNS. CDR3 sequence reads: CASSGTGEQETQYF. CDR3 DNA sequence: TGTGCCAGCAGTGGGACAGGGGAACAAGAGACCCAGTACTTC. Full variable domain (missing parts from reference TRBV25-1 and TRBJ2-5): EADIYQTPRYLVIGTGKKITLECSQTMGHDKMYWYQQDPGMELHLIHYSYGVNSTEKGDLSSESTVSRIRTEHFPLTLESARPSHTSQYLCASSGTGEQETQYFGPGTRLLVL.

The V call is TRBV29-1, the J call TRBJ2-5, with a possible D match to TRBD1 (5 bases). Deletions cut 6 bases from V and 9 bases from J, with 11 bases between. Germline CDR1 and CDR2: SQVTM and ANQGSEA. This CDR3 region has 10 residues. CDR3 bases: TGCAGCGTGGGCGCAGGGCCCCAGTACTTC. This translates into CSVGAGPQYF. Full variable domain (rest looked up from reference TRBV29-1 and TRBJ2-5): SAVISQKPSRDICQRGTSLTIQCQVDSQVTMMFWYRQQPGQSLTLIATANQGSEATYESGFVIDKFPISRPNLTFSTLTVSNMSPEDSSIYLCSVGAGPQYFGPGTRLLVL.